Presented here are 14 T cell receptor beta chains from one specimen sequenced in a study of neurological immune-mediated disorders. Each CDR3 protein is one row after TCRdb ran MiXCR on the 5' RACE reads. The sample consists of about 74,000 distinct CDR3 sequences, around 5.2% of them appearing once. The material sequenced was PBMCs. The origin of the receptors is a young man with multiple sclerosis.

The DNA of the CDR3 is TGCGCCAGCAGCGTGCGGACGGGTGCTAGCACAGATACGCAGTATTTT. Translating it yields CASSVRTGASTDTQYF. The chain links TRBV5-1 to TRBJ2-3; D uncertain. The CDR3 is 16 amino acids. V was cut by 4 bases and J by 0 bases, with 15 bases left in between. Germline V gene data show CDR1 as SGHRS and CDR2 as YFSETQ.

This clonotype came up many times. CDR3 loop: CATYKGPNNQGGYTF. CDR3 nucleotide sequence: TGTGCCACCTACAAGGGCCCAAACAATCAGGGAGGCTACACCTTC. V is TRBV10-3 and J is TRBJ1-2, with D possibly TRBD1 on 5 matching bases. Germline V gene lookup returns CDR1 ENHRY and CDR2 SYGVKD. The CDR3 runs to 15 residues. V was shortened by 10 bases and J by 8 bases, with 26 bases between the two germline ends.

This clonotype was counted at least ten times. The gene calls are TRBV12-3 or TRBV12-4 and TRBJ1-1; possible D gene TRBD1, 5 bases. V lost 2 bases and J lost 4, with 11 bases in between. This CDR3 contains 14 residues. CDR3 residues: CASSLSDGGTEAFF. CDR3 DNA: TGTGCCAGCAGTTTAAGTGATGGGGGCACTGAAGCTTTCTTT.

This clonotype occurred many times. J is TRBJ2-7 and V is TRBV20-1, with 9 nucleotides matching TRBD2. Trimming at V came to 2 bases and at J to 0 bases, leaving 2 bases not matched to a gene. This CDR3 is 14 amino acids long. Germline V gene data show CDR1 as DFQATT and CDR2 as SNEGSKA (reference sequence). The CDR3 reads CSARPSGVSYEQYF. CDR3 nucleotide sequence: TGCAGTGCTAGACCTAGCGGGGTCTCCTACGAGCAGTACTTC.

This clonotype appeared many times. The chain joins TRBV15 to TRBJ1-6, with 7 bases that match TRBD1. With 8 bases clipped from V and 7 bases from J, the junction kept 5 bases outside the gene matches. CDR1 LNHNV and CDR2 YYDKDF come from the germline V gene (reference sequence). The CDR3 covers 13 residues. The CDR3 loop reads CATPGQRNSPLHF. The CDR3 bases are TGTGCCACCCCGGGACAGCGAAATTCACCCCTCCACTTT.

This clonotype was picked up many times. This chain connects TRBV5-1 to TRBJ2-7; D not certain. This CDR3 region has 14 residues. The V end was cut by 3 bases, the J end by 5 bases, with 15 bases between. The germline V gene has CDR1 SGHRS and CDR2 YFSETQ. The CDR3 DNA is TGCGCCAGCAGCTCCTCCCTAGGCGGCGACGAGCAGTACTTC. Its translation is CASSSSLGGDEQYF. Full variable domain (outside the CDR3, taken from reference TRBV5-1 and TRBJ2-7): KAGVTQTPRYLIKTRGQQVTLSCSPISGHRSVSWYQQTPGQGLQFLFEYFSETQRNKGNFPGRFSGRQFSNSRSEMNVSTLELGDSALYLCASSSSLGGDEQYFGPGTRLTVT.

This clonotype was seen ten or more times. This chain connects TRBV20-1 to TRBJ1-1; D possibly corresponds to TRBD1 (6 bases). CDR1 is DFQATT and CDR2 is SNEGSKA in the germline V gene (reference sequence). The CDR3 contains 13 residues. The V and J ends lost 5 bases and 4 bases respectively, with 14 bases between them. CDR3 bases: TGCAGTGCTGCCGGACAGACGGGCACTGAAGCTTTCTTT. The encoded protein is CSAAGQTGTEAFF.

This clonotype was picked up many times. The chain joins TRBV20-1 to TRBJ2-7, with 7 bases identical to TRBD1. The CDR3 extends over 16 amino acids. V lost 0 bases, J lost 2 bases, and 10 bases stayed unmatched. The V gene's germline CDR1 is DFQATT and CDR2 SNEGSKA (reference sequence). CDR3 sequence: CSARDRFRQGPYEQYF. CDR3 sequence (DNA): TGCAGTGCTAGAGATCGCTTCAGACAGGGACCCTACGAGCAGTACTTC.

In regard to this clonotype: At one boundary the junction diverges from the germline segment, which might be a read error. The CDR3 region is CASSFTNSPLNF. In DNA, the CDR3 is TGTGCCAGCAGCTTTACTAATTCACCCCTCAACTTT. This sequence joins TRBV6-5 and TRBJ1-6; D remains ambiguous. The germline V gene encodes CDR1 MNHEY and CDR2 SVGAGI. The CDR3 loop spans 12 amino acids.

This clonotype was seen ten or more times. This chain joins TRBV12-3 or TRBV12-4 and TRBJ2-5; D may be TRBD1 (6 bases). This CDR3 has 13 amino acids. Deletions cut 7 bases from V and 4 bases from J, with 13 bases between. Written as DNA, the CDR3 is TGTGCCAGCAACCAGGGGCGCGGAGAGACCCAGTACTTC. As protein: CASNQGRGETQYF.

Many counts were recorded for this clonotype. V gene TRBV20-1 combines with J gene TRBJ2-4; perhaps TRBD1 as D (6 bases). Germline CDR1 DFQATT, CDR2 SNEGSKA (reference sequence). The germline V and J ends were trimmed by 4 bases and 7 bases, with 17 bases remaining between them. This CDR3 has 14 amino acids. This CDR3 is CSATTSGGGNIQYF. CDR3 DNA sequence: TGCAGTGCTACCACGAGTGGGGGCGGGAACATTCAGTACTTC.

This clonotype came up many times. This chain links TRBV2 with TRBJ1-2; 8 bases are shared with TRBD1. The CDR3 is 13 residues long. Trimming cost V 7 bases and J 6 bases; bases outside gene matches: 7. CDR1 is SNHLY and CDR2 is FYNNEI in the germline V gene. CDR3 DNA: TGTGCCAGCACCCCTACAGGGGGAGATGGCTACACCTTC. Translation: CASTPTGGDGYTF.

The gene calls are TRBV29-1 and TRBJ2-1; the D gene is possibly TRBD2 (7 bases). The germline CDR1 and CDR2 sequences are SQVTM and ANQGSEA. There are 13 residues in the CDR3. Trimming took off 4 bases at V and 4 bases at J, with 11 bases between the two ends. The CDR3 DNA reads TGCAGCGTTGGGGGGGGCAGGTACAATGAGCAGTTCTTC. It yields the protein CSVGGGRYNEQFF.

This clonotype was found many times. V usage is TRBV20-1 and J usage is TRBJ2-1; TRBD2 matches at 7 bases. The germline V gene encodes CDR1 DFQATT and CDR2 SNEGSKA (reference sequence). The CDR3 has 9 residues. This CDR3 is CSAGVEQFF. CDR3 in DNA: TGCAGCGCGGGGGTTGAGCAGTTCTTC.